The rows below give T cell receptor beta chains drawn from one sample of a study of blood T cell repertoires in COVID-19. Libraries were prepared by immunoSEQ multiplex PCR; TCRdb keeps only in-frame clonotypes and omits some of them. The table lists approximately 150,000 clones, under 90% of them singletons. The specimen sequenced was peripheral blood. These receptors were taken from a man aged 65-85 years who had recovered from COVID-19. Each CDR3 is given with its conserved first and last residue. D genes are given only for firm matches. Where a row states a size, it is once, few, many or the class of an expanded clone; other rows omit it.

clone_size,d_call,j_call,v_call,cdr3_nt,cdr3_aa
NA,TRBD1,TRBJ1-5,TRBV3-1/TRBV3-2,TGTGCCAGCAGCCAAGAGACAGGGGAGAATCAGCCCCAGCATTTT,CASSQETGENQPQHF
NA,TRBD1,TRBJ1-2,TRBV5-1,TGCGCCAGCAGCTTGAGTAGTTCGCCAGGGGGCGCGGGAGAATATGGCTACACCTTC,CASSLSSSPGGAGEYGYTF
NA,TRBD1,TRBJ2-7,TRBV6-5,TGTGCCAGTTTCGGACAGGGTGGGTGGGAGCAGTACTTC,CASFGQGGWEQYF
NA,NA,TRBJ2-5,TRBV12-3/TRBV12-4,TGTGCCAGCAGTACTTGGACGGGGGAGACCCAGTACTTC,CASSTWTGETQYF
few,TRBD1,TRBJ2-1,TRBV27,TGTGCCAGCAGTTTGGACAGGGGTTACAATGAGCAGTTCTTC,CASSLDRGYNEQFF
once,TRBD1,TRBJ2-7,TRBV29-1,TGCAGCGCCGTGGGGGGGGACAGGGGAATAGCGGGACCCTACGAGCAGTACTTC,CSAVGGDRGIAGPYEQYF
few,TRBD1,TRBJ2-5,TRBV18,TGTGCCAGCTCACCCCGACAGGGATCGGGAGAGACCCAGTACTTC,CASSPRQGSGETQYF
NA,TRBD1,TRBJ2-1,TRBV6-6,TGTGCCAGCAGTTCACAGGGGGTACGGGTCGATGAGCAGTTCTTC,CASSSQGVRVDEQFF
once,TRBD1,TRBJ1-1,TRBV7-4,TGTGCCAGCAGCTTAAGGGTGGGGACAGGGAGGTCCACTGAAGCTTTCTTT,CASSLRVGTGRSTEAFF
NA,NA,TRBJ2-3,TRBV3-1/TRBV3-2,TGTGCCAGCAGCCAGCCGGACAGCTTGGAGACAGATACGCAGTATTTT,CASSQPDSLETDTQYF
NA,NA,TRBJ1-1,TRBV7-3,TGTGCCAGCAGCTCGCAGGGGAACACTGAAGCTTTCTTT,CASSSQGNTEAFF
NA,TRBD1,TRBJ1-5,TRBV28,TGTGCCAGCAGTTCATTCCATGGGACAGGGATTCAGCCCCAGCATTTT,CASSSFHGTGIQPQHF
once,TRBD1,TRBJ2-7,TRBV30,TGTGCCTGGAGTGACCCTCTAAGTGACAGGGGGCGCGAGCAGTACTTC,CAWSDPLSDRGREQYF
NA,NA,TRBJ2-5,TRBV29-1,TGCAGCGTTGAAGATAGTCGGAGGGGCGAATCGGAGACCCAGTACTTC,CSVEDSRRGESETQYF
NA,NA,TRBJ1-1,TRBV5-1,TGCGCCAGCAGCTTGGACAGAGAAGCTTTCTTT,CASSLDREAFF
NA,NA,TRBJ2-2,TRBV2,TGTGCCAGCAGCGACTCAAACACCGGGGAGCTGTTTTTT,CASSDSNTGELFF
NA,TRBD2,TRBJ2-1,TRBV28,TGTGCCACCCGTCCCCCGTCACTAGCGGGAGATAGCAATGAGCAGTTCTTC,CATRPPSLAGDSNEQFF
NA,NA,TRBJ1-5,TRBV19,TGTGCCAGTAGTTCCAACCGACATCCAAGGCAGCCCCAGCATTTT,CASSSNRHPRQPQHF
once,NA,TRBJ2-6,TRBV27,TGTGCCAGCAGTTCTTATTCCGGGGCCAACGTCCTGACTTTC,CASSSYSGANVLTF
NA,TRBD1,TRBJ1-1,TRBV30,TGTGCCGTACAGGGGATGAACACTGAAGCTTTCTTT,CAVQGMNTEAFF
NA,NA,TRBJ2-7,TRBV29-1,TGCAGCGTTAGTCTAGCGAACTACGAGCAGTACTTC,CSVSLANYEQYF
once,TRBD1,TRBJ2-7,TRBV6-1,TGTGCCAGCAGTGATGAGGGACAGACCTCCTACGAGCAGTACTTC,CASSDEGQTSYEQYF
many,NA,TRBJ2-1,TRBV27,TGTGCCAGCAGTTTATCGAGAGCACAGAGCTCCTACAATGAGCAGTTCTTC,CASSLSRAQSSYNEQFF
few,NA,TRBJ2-2,TRBV18,TGTGCCAGCTCACCAATAGGGGGATACGCCGGGGAGCTGTTTTTT,CASSPIGGYAGELFF
NA,TRBD1,TRBJ1-4,TRBV11-2,TGTGCCAGCAGCTATGGACAGGGGAGGTCAAAAGAAAAACTGTTTTTT,CASSYGQGRSKEKLFF
NA,NA,TRBJ1-1,TRBV4-2,TGTGCCAGCAGCCAACTAAACACTGAAGCTTTCTTT,CASSQLNTEAFF
NA,NA,TRBJ1-2,TRBV29-1,TGCAGCGTTGTCCCAGGACAGAACTATGGCTACACCTTC,CSVVPGQNYGYTF
NA,TRBD1,TRBJ1-2,TRBV3-1/TRBV3-2,TGTGCTAGCAGCCCAGGGGGGAGTTCCATCTTTGGCTACACCTTC,CASSPGGSSIFGYTF
NA,TRBD1,TRBJ1-4,TRBV10-3,TGTGCCATCAGTGAGTCGGTGCCGGGACAGGGGAATGAAAAACTGTTTTTT,CAISESVPGQGNEKLFF
few,NA,TRBJ1-1,TRBV10-1,TGCGCCAGCGATGACGTTAACAGGGATAACACTGAAGCTTTCTTT,CASDDVNRDNTEAFF
NA,TRBD2,TRBJ2-1,TRBV3-1/TRBV3-2,TGTGCCAGCAGCCAAGCCCTTCTAGCGGGGGTTAACAATGAGCAGTTCTTC,CASSQALLAGVNNEQFF
NA,TRBD1,TRBJ2-7,TRBV27,TGTGCCAGCAGTTTATCGGAAGTGGGACAGGGGGTTTACGAGCAGTACTTC,CASSLSEVGQGVYEQYF
NA,NA,TRBJ2-2,TRBV3-1/TRBV3-2,TGTGCCAGCAGCCGAGGGACTTTACACACCGGGGAGCTGTTTTTT,CASSRGTLHTGELFF
once,NA,TRBJ2-3,TRBV30,TGTGCCTGGAGTGTAAGGTCGGGAGGCACAGATACGCAGTATTTT,CAWSVRSGGTDTQYF
NA,TRBD1,TRBJ2-7,TRBV13,TGTGCCAGCAGCCTAGGGGACAGGGGCGAGCAGTACTTC,CASSLGDRGEQYF
NA,NA,TRBJ2-5,TRBV7-2,TGTGCCAGCAGCTTGTCTCCTAGCCAAGAGACCCAGTACTTC,CASSLSPSQETQYF
NA,TRBD1,TRBJ2-3,TRBV5-5,TGTGCCAGCAGCTTCGGACAGGGCCCAGATACGCAGTATTTT,CASSFGQGPDTQYF
NA,NA,TRBJ2-3,TRBV28,TGTGCCAGCAGTTTACCACTATCTACAGATACGCAGTATTTT,CASSLPLSTDTQYF
many,TRBD1,TRBJ2-7,TRBV28,TGTGCCATTATGACAGGGGCCGAAGTCGAGCAGTACTTC,CAIMTGAEVEQYF
NA,NA,TRBJ2-3,TRBV27,TGTGCCAGCAGGACCCGAGGAGGGGCCATCACAGATACGCAGTATTTT,CASRTRGGAITDTQYF
once,TRBD1,TRBJ2-7,TRBV13,TGTGCCAGCAGCACTACGGACAGGGTCGGTCATAACGAGCAGTACTTC,CASSTTDRVGHNEQYF
NA,TRBD1,TRBJ2-7,TRBV19,TGTGCCAGTTCACCTGACCGGGACAGGGGCTCCTACGAGCAGTACTTC,CASSPDRDRGSYEQYF